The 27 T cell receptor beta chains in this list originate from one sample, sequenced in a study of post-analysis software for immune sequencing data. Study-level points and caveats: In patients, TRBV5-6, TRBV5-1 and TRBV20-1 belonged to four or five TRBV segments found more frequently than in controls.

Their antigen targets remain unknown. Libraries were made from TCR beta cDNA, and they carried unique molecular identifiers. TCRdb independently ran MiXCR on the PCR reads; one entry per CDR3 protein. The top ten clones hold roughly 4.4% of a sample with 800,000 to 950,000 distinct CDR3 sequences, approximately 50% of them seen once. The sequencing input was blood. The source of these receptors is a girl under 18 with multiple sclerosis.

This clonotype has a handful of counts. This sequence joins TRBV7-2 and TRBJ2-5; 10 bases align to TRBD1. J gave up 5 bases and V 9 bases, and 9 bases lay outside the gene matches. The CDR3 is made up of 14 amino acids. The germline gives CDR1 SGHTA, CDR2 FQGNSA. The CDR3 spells CASSRDRGPETQYF. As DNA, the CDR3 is TGTGCCAGTTCCCGGGACAGGGGTCCGGAGACCCAGTACTTC.

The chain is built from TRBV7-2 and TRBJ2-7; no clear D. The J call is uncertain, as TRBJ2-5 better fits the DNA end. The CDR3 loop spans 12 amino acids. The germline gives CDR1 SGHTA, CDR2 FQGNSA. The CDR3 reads CASSHPAETQYF. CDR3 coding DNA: TGTGCCAGCAGCCACCCCGCGGAGACCCAGTACTTC.

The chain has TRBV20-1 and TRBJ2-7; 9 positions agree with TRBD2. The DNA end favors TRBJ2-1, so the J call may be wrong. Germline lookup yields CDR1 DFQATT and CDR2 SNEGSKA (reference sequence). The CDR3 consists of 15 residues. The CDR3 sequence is CSARESGRRINEQFF. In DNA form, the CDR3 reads TGCAGTGCTAGAGAAAGCGGGAGGAGGATCAATGAGCAGTTCTTC.

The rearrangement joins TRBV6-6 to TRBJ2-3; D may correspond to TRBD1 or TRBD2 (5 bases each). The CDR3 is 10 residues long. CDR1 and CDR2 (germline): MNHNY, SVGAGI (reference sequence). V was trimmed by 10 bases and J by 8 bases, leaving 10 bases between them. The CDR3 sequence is CATQRGTQYF. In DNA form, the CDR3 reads TGTGCCACCCAGAGGGGTACGCAGTATTTT.

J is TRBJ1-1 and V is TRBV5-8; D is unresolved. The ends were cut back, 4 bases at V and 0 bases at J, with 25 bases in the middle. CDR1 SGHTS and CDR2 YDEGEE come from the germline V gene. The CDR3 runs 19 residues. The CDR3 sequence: CASSSDWLRDRVVNTEAFF. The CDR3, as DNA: TGTGCCAGCAGCAGCGATTGGTTGAGGGATCGAGTGGTGAACACTGAAGCTTTCTTT.

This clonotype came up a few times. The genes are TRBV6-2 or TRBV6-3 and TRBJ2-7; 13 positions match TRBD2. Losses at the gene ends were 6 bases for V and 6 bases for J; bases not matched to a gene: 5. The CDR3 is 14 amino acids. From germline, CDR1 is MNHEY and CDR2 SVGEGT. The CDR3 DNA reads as TGTGCCAGCAGAGGGACTAGCGGGATCGTCGAGCAGTACTTC. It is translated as CASRGTSGIVEQYF.

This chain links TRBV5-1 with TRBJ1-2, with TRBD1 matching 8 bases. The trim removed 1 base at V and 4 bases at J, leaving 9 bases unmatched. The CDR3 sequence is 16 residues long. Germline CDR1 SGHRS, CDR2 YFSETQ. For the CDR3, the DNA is TGCGCCAGCAGCTTGCGACCAGGACAGGGCCCCTATGGCTACACCTTC. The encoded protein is CASSLRPGQGPYGYTF.

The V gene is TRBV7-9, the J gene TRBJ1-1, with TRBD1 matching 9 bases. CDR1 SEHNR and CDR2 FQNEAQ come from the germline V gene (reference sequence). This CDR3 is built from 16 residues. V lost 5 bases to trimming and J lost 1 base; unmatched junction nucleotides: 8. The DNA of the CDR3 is TGTGCCAGCAGCCTTCATGGGGGACAGGGGAACACTGAAGCTTTCTTT. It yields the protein CASSLHGGQGNTEAFF.

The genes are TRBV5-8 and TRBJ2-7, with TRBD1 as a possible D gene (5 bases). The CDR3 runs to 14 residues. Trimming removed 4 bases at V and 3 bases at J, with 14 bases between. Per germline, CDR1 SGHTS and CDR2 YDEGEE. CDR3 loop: CASSLQITGYEQYF. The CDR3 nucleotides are TGTGCCAGCAGCCTTCAAATCACAGGCTACGAGCAGTACTTC.

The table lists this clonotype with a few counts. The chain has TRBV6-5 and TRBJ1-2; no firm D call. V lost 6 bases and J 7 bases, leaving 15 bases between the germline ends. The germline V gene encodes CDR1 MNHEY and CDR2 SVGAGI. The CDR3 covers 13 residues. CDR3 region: CASRLGGAGGYTF. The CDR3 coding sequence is TGTGCCAGCAGGCTCGGTGGAGCAGGTGGCTACACCTTC.

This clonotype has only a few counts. CDR3 nucleotide sequence: TGCAGCGTTGAACCTAGCGGGGGCCGCAAAAGCACAGATACGCAGTATTTT. Amino acids: CSVEPSGGRKSTDTQYF. This chain links TRBV29-1 with TRBJ2-3, with 10 bases fitting TRBD2. CDR1 and CDR2 (germline): SQVTM, ANQGSEA. The V segment lost 2 bases and the J segment 0 bases; nucleotides outside the gene matches: 8. The CDR3 is 17 amino acids.

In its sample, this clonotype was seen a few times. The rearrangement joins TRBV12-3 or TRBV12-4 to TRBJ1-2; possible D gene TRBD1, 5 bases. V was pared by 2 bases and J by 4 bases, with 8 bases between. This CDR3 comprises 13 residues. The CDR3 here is CASSLSTVYGYTF. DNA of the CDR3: TGTGCCAGCAGTTTATCGACAGTCTATGGCTACACCTTC.

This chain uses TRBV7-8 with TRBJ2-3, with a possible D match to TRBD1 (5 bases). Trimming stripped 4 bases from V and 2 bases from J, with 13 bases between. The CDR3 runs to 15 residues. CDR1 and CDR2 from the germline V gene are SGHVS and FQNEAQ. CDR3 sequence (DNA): TGTGCCAGCAGCTCGAGCCTGGGGCACACAGATACGCAGTATTTT. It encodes CASSSSLGHTDTQYF.

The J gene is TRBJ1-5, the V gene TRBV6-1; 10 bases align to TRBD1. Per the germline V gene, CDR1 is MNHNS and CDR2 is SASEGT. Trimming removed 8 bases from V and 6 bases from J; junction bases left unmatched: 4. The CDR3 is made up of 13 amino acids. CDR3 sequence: CASDRDRGQPQHF. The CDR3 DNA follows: TGTGCCAGCGACCGGGACAGGGGTCAGCCCCAGCATTTT.

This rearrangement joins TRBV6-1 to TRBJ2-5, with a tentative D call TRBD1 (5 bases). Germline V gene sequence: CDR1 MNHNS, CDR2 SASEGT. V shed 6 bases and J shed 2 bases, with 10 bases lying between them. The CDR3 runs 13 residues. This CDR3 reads CASRKQAQETQYF. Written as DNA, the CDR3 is TGTGCCAGCAGAAAACAGGCACAAGAGACCCAGTACTTC.

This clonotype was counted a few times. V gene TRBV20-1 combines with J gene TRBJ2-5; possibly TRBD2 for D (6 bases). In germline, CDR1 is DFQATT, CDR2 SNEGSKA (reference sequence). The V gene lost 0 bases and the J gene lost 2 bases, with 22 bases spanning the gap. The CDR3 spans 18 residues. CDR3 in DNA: TGCAGTGCTAGAGACCTATTCGTCCCGGGACTGGAACAAGAGACCCAGTACTTC. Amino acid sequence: CSARDLFVPGLEQETQYF.

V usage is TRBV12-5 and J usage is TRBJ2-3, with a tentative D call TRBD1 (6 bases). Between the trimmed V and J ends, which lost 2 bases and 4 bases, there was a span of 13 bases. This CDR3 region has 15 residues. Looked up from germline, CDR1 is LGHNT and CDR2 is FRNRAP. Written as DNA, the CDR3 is TGTGCTAGTGGTTTGCAGAGGGGGTTTTCAGATACGCAGTATTTT. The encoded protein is CASGLQRGFSDTQYF.

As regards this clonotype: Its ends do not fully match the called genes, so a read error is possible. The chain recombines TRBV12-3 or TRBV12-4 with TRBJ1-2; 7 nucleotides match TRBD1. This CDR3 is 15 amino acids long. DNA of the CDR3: TGTGCCAGCAGCAGCCGGGACAGCACTAACTATGGCTGCACCTTC. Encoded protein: CASSSRDSTNYGCTF.

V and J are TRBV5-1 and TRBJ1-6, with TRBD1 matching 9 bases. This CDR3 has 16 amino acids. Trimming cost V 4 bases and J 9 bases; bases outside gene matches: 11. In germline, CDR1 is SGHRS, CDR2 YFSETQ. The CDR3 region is CASSARGGQGSSPLHF. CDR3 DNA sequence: TGCGCCAGCAGCGCGAGAGGGGGACAGGGCTCTTCACCCCTCCACTTT.

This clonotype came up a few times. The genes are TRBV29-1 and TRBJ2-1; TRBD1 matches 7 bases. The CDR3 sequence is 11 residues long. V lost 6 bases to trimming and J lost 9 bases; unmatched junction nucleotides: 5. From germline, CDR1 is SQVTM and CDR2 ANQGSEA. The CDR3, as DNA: TGCAGCGTAGAGACAGGGTTTGAGCAGTTCTTC. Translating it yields CSVETGFEQFF.

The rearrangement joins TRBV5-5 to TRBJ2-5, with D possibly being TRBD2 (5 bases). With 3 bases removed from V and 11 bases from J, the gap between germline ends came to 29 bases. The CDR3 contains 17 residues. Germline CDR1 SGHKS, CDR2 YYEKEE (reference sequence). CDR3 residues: CASSYSSTGYAYNEQYF. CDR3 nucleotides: TGTGCCAGCAGCTACAGTAGTACGGGGTACGCCTACAATGAGCAGTACTTC.

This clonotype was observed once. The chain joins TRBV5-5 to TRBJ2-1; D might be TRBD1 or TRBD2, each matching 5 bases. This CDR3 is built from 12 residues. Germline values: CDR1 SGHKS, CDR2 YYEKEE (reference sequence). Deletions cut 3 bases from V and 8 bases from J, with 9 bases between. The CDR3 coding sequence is TGTGCCAGCAGCTCCGGGACGGATGAGCAGTTCTTC. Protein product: CASSSGTDEQFF.

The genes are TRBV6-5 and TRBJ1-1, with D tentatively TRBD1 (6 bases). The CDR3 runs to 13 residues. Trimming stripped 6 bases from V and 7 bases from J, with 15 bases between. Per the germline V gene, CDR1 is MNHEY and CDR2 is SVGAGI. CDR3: CASRDRRGGEAFF. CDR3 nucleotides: TGTGCCAGCAGAGACAGGCGGGGGGGTGAAGCTTTCTTT.

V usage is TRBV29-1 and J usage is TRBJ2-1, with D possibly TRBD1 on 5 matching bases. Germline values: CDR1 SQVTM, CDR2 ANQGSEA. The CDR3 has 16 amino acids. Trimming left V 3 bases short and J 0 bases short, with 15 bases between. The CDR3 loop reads CSVEGPALSSYNEQFF. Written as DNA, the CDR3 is TGCAGCGTTGAGGGGCCAGCCCTTTCCTCCTACAATGAGCAGTTCTTC.

This CDR3 reads CSARSERGRGNEQYF. The DNA of the CDR3 is TGCAGTGCTAGATCAGAGAGGGGGAGAGGGAACGAGCAGTACTTC. J is TRBJ2-5 and V is TRBV20-1; the D gene is possibly TRBD1 (6 bases). The assigned J gene may be wrong: the sequence end matches TRBJ2-7 better. From germline, CDR1 is DFQATT and CDR2 SNEGSKA (reference sequence). The CDR3 loop spans 15 amino acids.

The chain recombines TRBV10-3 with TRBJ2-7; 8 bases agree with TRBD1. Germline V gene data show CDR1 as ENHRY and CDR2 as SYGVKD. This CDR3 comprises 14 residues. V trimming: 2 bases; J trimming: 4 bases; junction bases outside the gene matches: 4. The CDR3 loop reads CAISERTGPYEQYF. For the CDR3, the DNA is TGTGCCATCAGTGAGCGGACAGGGCCTTACGAGCAGTACTTC.

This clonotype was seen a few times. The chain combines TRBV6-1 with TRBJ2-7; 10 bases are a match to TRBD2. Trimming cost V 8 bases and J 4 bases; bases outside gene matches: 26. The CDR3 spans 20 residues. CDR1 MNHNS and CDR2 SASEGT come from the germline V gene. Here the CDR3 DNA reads TGTGCCAGCTCTCGCAGGTCAGGGACTAGCGATCGTCTTGTCCCATACGAGCAGTACTTC. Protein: CASSRRSGTSDRLVPYEQYF.